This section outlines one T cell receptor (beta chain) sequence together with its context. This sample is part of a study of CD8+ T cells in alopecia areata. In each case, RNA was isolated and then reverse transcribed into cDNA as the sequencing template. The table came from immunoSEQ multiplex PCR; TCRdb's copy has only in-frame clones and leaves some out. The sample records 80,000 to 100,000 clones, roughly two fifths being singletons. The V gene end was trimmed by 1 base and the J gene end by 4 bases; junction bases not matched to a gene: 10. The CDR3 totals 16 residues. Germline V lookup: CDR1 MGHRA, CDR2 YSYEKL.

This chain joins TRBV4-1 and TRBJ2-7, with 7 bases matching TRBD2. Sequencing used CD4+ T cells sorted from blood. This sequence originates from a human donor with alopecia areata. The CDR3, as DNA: TGCGCCAGCAGCCAAGCCCGACGGGGGGAGACATACGAGCAGTACTTC. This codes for CASSQARRGETYEQYF.